The 20 T cell receptor beta chains below were found in one sample sequenced in a study of cytomegalovirus exposure and HLA in healthy donors. Data came from immunoSEQ multiplex PCR; TCRdb stores just in-frame clones and leaves some out. The sample has over 200,000 clones, roughly 91% seen once; the top ten hold 2% to 2.5%. Sequences were obtained from PBMCs. The receptor source for this set is a woman between 18 and 30 years old in good health and CMV-seropositive.

This chain joins TRBV5-1 and TRBJ2-5; 7 nucleotides match TRBD2. V trimming: 2 bases; J trimming: 5 bases; junction bases outside the gene matches: 6. Germline CDR1 is SGHRS and CDR2 is YFSETQ. The CDR3 runs 14 residues. The CDR3 DNA reads TGCGCCAGCAGCTTCTACGGACTAGGTGAGACCCAGTACTTC. This gives the protein CASSFYGLGETQYF.

The CDR3 reads CASSATSGAEQYF. The CDR3 DNA reads as TGTGCCAGCAGTGCGACTAGCGGGGCCGAGCAGTACTTC. This chain connects TRBV6-1 to TRBJ2-7; 11 positions agree with TRBD2. CDR3 size: 13 residues. The V gene end was trimmed by 4 bases and the J gene end by 6 bases; junction bases not matched to a gene: 2. Germline-derived CDR1 and CDR2 are MNHNS and SASEGT.

The rearrangement uses TRBV4-1 and TRBJ2-1; perhaps TRBD2 as D (5 bases). This CDR3 is 18 amino acids long. CDR1 and CDR2 from the germline V gene are MGHRA and YSYEKL. The ends were cut back, 0 bases at V and 1 base at J, with 16 bases in the middle. The CDR3 reads CASSQDFGVFGSYNEQFF. The CDR3 DNA is TGCGCCAGCAGCCAAGACTTCGGGGTTTTTGGGTCCTACAATGAGCAGTTCTTC.

The rearrangement joins TRBV11-2 to TRBJ2-7; a weak D match, TRBD1 (7 bases). V lost 5 bases to trimming and J lost 3 bases, with 14 bases between them. CDR1 is SGHAT and CDR2 is FQNNGV in the germline V gene. The CDR3 contains 14 residues. The CDR3 loop is CASSPNRGGYEQYF. In DNA, the CDR3 is TGTGCCAGCAGCCCGAACAGGGGAGGCTACGAGCAGTACTTC.

This clone was counted only a few times. V usage is TRBV28 and J usage is TRBJ2-7; TRBD1 agrees at 10 bases. The J segment lost 0 bases and the V segment lost 5 bases, leaving 4 bases of the junction unmatched. The CDR3 is made up of 15 amino acids. The germline V gene has CDR1 MDHEN and CDR2 SYDVKM. Here the CDR3 DNA reads TGTGCCAGCAGTGACAGGGGGCGGAACTCCTACGAGCAGTACTTC. Its translation is CASSDRGRNSYEQYF.

The sample holds a few counts of this clone. V gene TRBV7-9 combines with J gene TRBJ2-7; D gene uncertain. CDR3 length: 13 amino acids. CDR1 and CDR2 (germline): SEHNR, FQNEAQ (reference sequence). V dropped 1 base and J dropped 2 bases, with 6 bases sitting between them. Here the CDR3 DNA reads TGTGCCAGCAGCTTAGATACTACCTACGAGCAGTACTTC. It codes for CASSLDTTYEQYF.

The chain joins TRBV28 to TRBJ1-1; 8 bases are shared with TRBD1. Germline trimming cut 4 bases from V and 6 bases from J; bases unmatched to any gene: 13. The CDR3 is 16 amino acids. In germline, CDR1 is MDHEN, CDR2 SYDVKM. This CDR3 is CASSWDWTGRGPEAFF. CDR3 nucleotides: TGTGCCAGCAGTTGGGACTGGACAGGGAGGGGCCCTGAAGCTTTCTTT.

The chain recombines TRBV7-9 with TRBJ1-5, with D possibly matching TRBD1 (5 bases). V dropped 8 bases and J dropped 6 bases, with 14 bases sitting between them. The germline CDR1 and CDR2 sequences are SEHNR and FQNEAQ (reference sequence). This CDR3 has 13 amino acids. In DNA form, the CDR3 reads TGTGCCAGCGCACGGGGGTTAGGTCAGCCCCAGCATTTT. Its translation is CASARGLGQPQHF.

This clone was seen a single time. This sequence joins TRBV7-9 and TRBJ2-4; D is possibly TRBD1 (6 bases). The V and J ends lost 4 bases and 7 bases respectively, with 26 bases between them. Germline lookup yields CDR1 SEHNR and CDR2 FQNEAQ (reference sequence). The CDR3 is 18 residues long. CDR3 sequence (DNA): TGTGCCAGCAGCTCCCATTTCCCCTCCGATACGGGACACAACATTCAGTACTTC. Encoded protein: CASSSHFPSDTGHNIQYF. The variable domain in full, completed from reference TRBV7-9 and TRBJ2-4, reads DTGVSQNPRHKITKRGQNVTFRCDPISEHNRLYWYRQTLGQGPEFLTYFQNEAQLEKSRLLSDRFSAERPKGSFSTLEIQRTEQGDSAMYLCASSSHFPSDTGHNIQYFGAGTRLSVL.

For this clone: The junction departs from germline at one end; a sequencing error may be responsible. The chain combines TRBV10-3 with TRBJ2-3; TRBD2 aligns across 9 bases. The CDR3 is 16 residues long. Per germline, CDR1 ENHRY and CDR2 SYGVKD. Here the CDR3 reads CAISPEGSGSRDTQYF. CDR3 coding DNA: TGTGCCATCAGCCCGGAGGGTAGCGGGAGCAGAGATACGCAGTATTTT.

The chain carries TRBV5-4 and TRBJ2-5; tentative D call: TRBD2 (5 bases). The germline gives CDR1 SGHNT, CDR2 YYREEE (reference sequence). Trimming took off 2 bases at V and 6 bases at J, with 17 bases between the two ends. The CDR3 has 15 residues. Here the CDR3 DNA reads TGTGCCAGCAGCTTCATTCTTTCGGGGTGGAAGACCCAGTACTTC. Translation: CASSFILSGWKTQYF.

This chain connects TRBV25-1 to TRBJ2-7, with D perhaps TRBD2 (5 bases). Trimming cost V 3 bases and J 3 bases, with 12 bases left between them. Per the germline V gene, CDR1 is MGHDK and CDR2 is SYGVNS. This CDR3 is 14 amino acids long. The CDR3 DNA sequence: TGTGCCAGCAGTGACCTAGCCGGCGGCTACGAGCAGTACTTC. Protein: CASSDLAGGYEQYF.

In its sample, this clone was seen once. This sequence joins TRBV11-2 and TRBJ2-1; the D gene is possibly TRBD2 (5 bases). In germline, CDR1 is SGHAT, CDR2 FQNNGV. With 3 bases removed from V and 12 bases from J, the gap between germline ends came to 12 bases. The length of the CDR3 is 12 residues. In DNA form, the CDR3 reads TGTGCCAGCAGCTTGCCCTCTAGCCCGCAGTTCTTC. The encoded protein is CASSLPSSPQFF. Supplemented by reference TRBV11-2 and TRBJ2-1, the full variable domain reads EAGVAQSPRYKIIEKRQSVAFWCNPISGHATLYWYQQILGQGPKLLIQFQNNGVVDDSQLPKDRFSAERLKGVDSTLKIQPAKLEDSAVYLCASSLPSSPQFFGPGTRLTVL.

This chain joins TRBV9 and TRBJ2-2; no reliable D call. V shed 0 bases and J shed 7 bases, with 7 bases lying between them. There are 13 residues in the CDR3. Germline CDR1 and CDR2: SGDLS and YYNGEE. As DNA, the CDR3 is TGTGCCAGCAGCGTAGACCCGGTCGGGGAGCTGTTTTTT. Its translation is CASSVDPVGELFF.

The gene calls are TRBV6-1 and TRBJ2-4; 11 positions match TRBD2. Germline CDR1 MNHNS, CDR2 SASEGT. The CDR3 has 15 residues. J gave up 13 bases and V 2 bases, and 10 bases lay outside the gene matches. CDR3 amino acids: CASSELLRGLAAQYF. CDR3 in DNA: TGTGCCAGCAGTGAACTACTGAGGGGACTAGCGGCACAGTACTTC.

V usage is TRBV28 and J usage is TRBJ1-4; D is undetermined. Trimming shortened V by 6 bases and J by 8 bases, and 22 bases separated the two germline ends. This CDR3 has 16 amino acids. The germline V gene has CDR1 MDHEN and CDR2 SYDVKM. The DNA for the CDR3 is TGTGCCAGCAGCCCAAACGCGTGGGCCCCCCGAGAAAAACTGTTTTTT. Protein product: CASSPNAWAPREKLFF. Complete variable domain (other parts from reference TRBV28 and TRBJ1-4): DVKVTQSSRYLVKRTGEKVFLECVQDMDHENMFWYRQDPGLGLRLIYFSYDVKMKEKGDIPEGYSVSREKKERFSLILESASTNQTSMYLCASSPNAWAPREKLFFGSGTQLSVL.

This chain links TRBV14 with TRBJ1-2; maybe TRBD1 (6 bases). Between the trimmed V and J ends, which lost 0 bases and 5 bases, there was a span of 13 bases. This CDR3 is 15 amino acids long. Germline assignment: CDR1 SGHDN and CDR2 FVKESK. This chain's CDR3 is CASSQDWGLGYGYTF. The CDR3 bases are TGTGCCAGCAGCCAAGATTGGGGGCTAGGATATGGCTACACCTTC.

V is TRBV7-7 and J is TRBJ1-1; D is possibly TRBD1 (5 bases). This CDR3 has 12 amino acids. Germline CDR1 reads SSHAT; CDR2 reads FNYEAQ (reference sequence). Trimming took off 11 bases at V and 5 bases at J, with 15 bases between the two ends. The CDR3 protein is CAVGGSGTEAFF. The CDR3 DNA reads TGTGCCGTCGGGGGGTCAGGTACTGAAGCTTTCTTT.

The chain is built from TRBV28 and TRBJ1-1; TRBD1 aligns across 7 bases. This CDR3 contains 15 residues. The germline gives CDR1 MDHEN, CDR2 SYDVKM. With V trimmed by 5 bases and J by 5 bases, 11 bases remained unmatched. The CDR3 protein is CASSPHGDRGTEAFF. The CDR3 DNA reads TGTGCCAGCAGTCCTCATGGGGACAGAGGGACTGAAGCTTTCTTT.

This chain uses TRBV29-1 with TRBJ2-1; 15 positions agree with TRBD2. The CDR3 has 16 amino acids. Trimming at V came to 4 bases and at J to 0 bases, leaving 1 base not matched to a gene. From germline, CDR1 is SQVTM and CDR2 ANQGSEA. The CDR3 loop is CSVVGLAGGSYNEQFF. Here the CDR3 DNA reads TGCAGCGTTGTGGGACTAGCGGGAGGCTCCTACAATGAGCAGTTCTTC.